Sequencing of this T cell receptor beta chain was carried out in a study of blood T cell repertoires in COVID-19. Overall study: The United States, Italy and Spain provided the acute and convalescent COVID-19 samples.

This clone was recorded a few times. The CDR3 extends over 16 amino acids. Germline CDR1 GTSNPN, CDR2 SVGIG (reference sequence). Trimming took 2 bases from V and 0 from J, leaving 13 bases between them. Measured with immunoSEQ multiplex PCR; TCRdb has only the in-frame clones, and not every one. Found here are some 190,000 clones, more than 70% of them singletons; the top ten hold approximately 4.5%. The sample consisted of peripheral blood. The chain uses TRBV30 and TRBJ2-2; D might be TRBD2 (6 bases). This sequence was found in a human donor in a cohort sampled during active COVID-19. This chain's CDR3 is CAWSHRGGTNTGELFF. The CDR3 DNA is TGTGCCTGGAGTCACCGCGGCGGGACGAACACCGGGGAGCTGTTTTTT.